A selection of T cell receptor beta chains follows, all from one sample in a study of blood T cell repertoires in COVID-19. TCRdb's table, derived via immunoSEQ multiplex PCR, lists solely in-frame clones and lacks some. This repertoire shows some 250,000 clones, around 84% found once; its top ten account for 4.2%. Sample: peripheral blood. Receptors originate from a man aged 55 to 70 with acute or convalescent COVID-19. The CDR3 runs from the conserved cysteine through the conserved F or W. Each record gives: CDR3 length, V gene, clone size, J gene, D gene, CDR3 DNA, CDR3 protein. The D gene is left open where the match is weak. Clone size appears in some rows only: once, few, many, or a class for an expanded clone.

16,TRBV11-2,-,TRBJ2-3,TRBD2,TGTGCCAGCAGCTGGGTCGCGGGGGGCGAGGCAGATACGCAGTATTTT,CASSWVAGGEADTQYF
15,TRBV6-6,-,TRBJ1-5,-,TGTGCCAGCAGTGTCCCCACTAATAGCAATCAGCCCCAGCATTTT,CASSVPTNSNQPQHF
15,TRBV7-8,-,TRBJ2-2,TRBD2,TGTGCCAGCAGCCCGGGGGGGGCGAGGACCGGGGAGCTGTTTTTT,CASSPGGARTGELFF
15,TRBV11-2,-,TRBJ2-7,TRBD1,TGTGCCAGCAGCTCCCTCGACAGGGCCTCTTACGAGCAGTACTTC,CASSSLDRASYEQYF
13,TRBV6-6,few,TRBJ1-2,-,TGTGCCAGCAGCCCCGGGAAAGACTATGGCTACACCTTC,CASSPGKDYGYTF
15,TRBV10-1,-,TRBJ2-1,TRBD2,TGCGCCAGCAGCACCGGGACTAGCGGTTACAATGAGCAGTTCTTC,CASSTGTSGYNEQFF
13,TRBV13,-,TRBJ2-2,-,TGTGCCAGCAGCTTTACTAACACCGGGGAGCTGTTTTTT,CASSFTNTGELFF
15,TRBV19,-,TRBJ2-1,TRBD2,TGTGCCAGTAGTATATTGGCGGGGGGAAGGGATGAGCAGTTCTTC,CASSILAGGRDEQFF
14,TRBV6-1,-,TRBJ1-2,-,TGTGCCAGCAGTGAAAAGTGGGGGCTGGATGGCTACACCTTC,CASSEKWGLDGYTF
13,TRBV9,-,TRBJ1-1,-,TGTGCCAGCAGCGCGGGACAAAACACTGAAGCTTTCTTT,CASSAGQNTEAFF
15,TRBV18,-,TRBJ1-4,-,TGTGCCAGCTCACCATACACAGCAACTAATGAAAAACTGTTTTTT,CASSPYTATNEKLFF
16,TRBV11-2,-,TRBJ2-1,-,TGTGCCAGCAGCGCAACCCGCCCCGGGACTCTCGGTGAGCAGTTCTTC,CASSATRPGTLGEQFF
15,TRBV19,-,TRBJ1-2,-,TGTGCCAGTAGTATCCGCCCGGGAGCTAACTATGGCTACACCTTC,CASSIRPGANYGYTF
15,TRBV19,-,TRBJ1-2,TRBD1,TGTGCCAGTAGTAAATTGACAGGGCTGCCCTATGGCTACACCTTC,CASSKLTGLPYGYTF
13,TRBV12-3/TRBV12-4,-,TRBJ2-1,TRBD2,TGTGCCAGCGGCGGGGGGTCCCAAAATGAGCAGTTCTTC,CASGGGSQNEQFF
15,TRBV10-1,-,TRBJ2-7,TRBD2,TGCGCCAGCAGTGTATTGACTAGCGGGAGGTACGAGCAGTACTTC,CASSVLTSGRYEQYF
16,TRBV18,-,TRBJ2-2,-,TGTGCCAGCTCACCACCGAGTTCAGGCAATGCCGGGGAGCTGTTTTTT,CASSPPSSGNAGELFF
14,TRBV27,-,TRBJ2-7,-,TGTGCCAGCAGTCTTGAGGGTCCCCCCTACGAGCAGTACTTC,CASSLEGPPYEQYF
15,TRBV19,-,TRBJ2-1,TRBD2,TGTGCCAGTAGTCCCACGGGAGGGCCGTACAATGAGCAGTTCTTC,CASSPTGGPYNEQFF
13,TRBV7-2,-,TRBJ2-7,-,TGTGCCAGCAGCTTGACGCGGCCGGGGGAGCAGTACTTC,CASSLTRPGEQYF
13,TRBV7-2,-,TRBJ2-7,-,TGTGCCAGCAGCGCGATGACAGTCTACGAGCAGTACTTC,CASSAMTVYEQYF
17,TRBV2,few,TRBJ1-2,TRBD1,TGTGCCAGCAGTGGCCCCGGGACAGGGAATACTAACTATGGCTACACCTTC,CASSGPGTGNTNYGYTF
15,TRBV5-4,once,TRBJ2-1,-,TGTGCCAGCAGCTTCTCACAAAACTCCTACAATGAGCAGTTCTTC,CASSFSQNSYNEQFF
12,TRBV12-3/TRBV12-4,-,TRBJ2-1,-,TGTGCCAGCAGTCCACTAGGGAATGAGCAGTTCTTC,CASSPLGNEQFF
16,TRBV7-2,-,TRBJ1-4,TRBD1,TGTGCCAGCAGCTTAGGGACAGGCTTGTCTAATGAAAAACTGTTTTTT,CASSLGTGLSNEKLFF
16,TRBV6-5,-,TRBJ1-3,-,TGTGCCAGCAGTTACTCGACGCGGGGCTCTGGAAACACCATATATTTT,CASSYSTRGSGNTIYF
16,TRBV9,-,TRBJ2-5,TRBD2,TGTGCCAGCAGCTCCCCGGGGGGAGGGATCCAAGAGACCCAGTACTTC,CASSSPGGGIQETQYF
16,TRBV19,-,TRBJ1-5,-,TGTGCCAGTAGTACCCAGGGGCAGTATAGCAATCAGCCCCAGCATTTT,CASSTQGQYSNQPQHF
14,TRBV6-5,once,TRBJ1-2,TRBD1,TGTGCCAGCATGTTGGACAGGGACGGATATGGCTACACCTTC,CASMLDRDGYGYTF
17,TRBV12-5,-,TRBJ1-5,TRBD1,TGTGCTAGTGGCCTTACCGCTGGACAGGGAAAAAATCAGCCCCAGCATTTT,CASGLTAGQGKNQPQHF
16,TRBV6-2/TRBV6-3,few,TRBJ2-3,TRBD2,TGTGCCAGCAGTTACGGGCCTAGCGGGAGTGGTTATACGCAGTATTTT,CASSYGPSGSGYTQYF
14,TRBV27,-,TRBJ2-7,TRBD2,TGTGCCAGCAGTTTTAGCGGGAGGCCCTACGAGCAGTACTTC,CASSFSGRPYEQYF
15,TRBV6-5,-,TRBJ2-3,-,TGTGCCAGCAGTTACTCCAAGCGGAGCACAGATACGCAGTATTTT,CASSYSKRSTDTQYF
13,TRBV19,-,TRBJ2-1,TRBD2,TGTGCCAGTAGGACCGGACTAGCGGGGGGGCAGTTCTTC,CASRTGLAGGQFF
16,TRBV10-3,-,TRBJ1-6,TRBD1,TGTGCCATCAGTGACGACAGGGGCGTAAGGTATTCACCCCTCCACTTT,CAISDDRGVRYSPLHF
14,TRBV5-4,-,TRBJ2-2,-,TGTGCCAGCAGCTTGGAGGAGTATACCGGGGAGCTGTTTTTT,CASSLEEYTGELFF
15,TRBV19,-,TRBJ2-7,-,TGTGCCAGTAGTATAGGGTACGGGAGCTCCTACGAGCAGTACTTC,CASSIGYGSSYEQYF
13,TRBV30,-,TRBJ1-4,-,TGTGCCTGGAGTCAAGACACCAATGAAAAACTGTTTTTT,CAWSQDTNEKLFF
13,TRBV29-1,-,TRBJ2-7,TRBD2,TGCAGCGTTTCTCGGACTAGCGGGTACGAGCAGTACTTC,CSVSRTSGYEQYF
17,TRBV28,-,TRBJ2-5,TRBD2,TGTGCCAGCAGTTTAGGTTTTCGGACTAGCGCCCTAGAGACCCAGTACTTC,CASSLGFRTSALETQYF
13,TRBV6-5,-,TRBJ1-1,TRBD1,TGTGCCACCGGGCGACAGGGGGGCACTGAAGCTTTCTTT,CATGRQGGTEAFF
16,TRBV28,once,TRBJ2-1,-,TGTGCCAGCAGTTTATTGGGCCCCGAGGGCCGGAATGAGCAGTTCTTC,CASSLLGPEGRNEQFF
13,TRBV12-3/TRBV12-4,-,TRBJ2-7,-,TGTGCCAGCAGTTTCGAGCGGTCCTACGAGCAGTACTTC,CASSFERSYEQYF
15,TRBV6-2/TRBV6-3,-,TRBJ1-6,-,TGTGCCAGCAGCCCGGGGGACCCAGCGGGTTCACCCCTCCACTTT,CASSPGDPAGSPLHF
14,TRBV7-3,-,TRBJ2-2,-,TGTGCCAGCAGCTATAGGGGTTGGACCGGGGAGCTGTTTTTT,CASSYRGWTGELFF
15,TRBV19,-,TRBJ1-1,TRBD1,TGTGCCAGTAGTATCCGGGCAGGGGGAGCTTTTGAAGCTTTCTTT,CASSIRAGGAFEAFF
14,TRBV5-6,-,TRBJ2-7,-,TGTGCCAGCAGCTTGTTAAACAGGGACCACGAGCAGTACTTC,CASSLLNRDHEQYF